A single sample is the source of the 16 T cell receptor beta chains below, sequenced in a study of glioma-infiltrating T cells. The iRepertoire nested amplicon-rescue multiplex PCR amplified TCR alpha and beta CDR3s from RNA. TCRdb analysed the multiplex PCR reads with MiXCR anew, one entry per CDR3 protein. The sample lists some 150,000 distinct CDR3 sequences, about two fifths occurring once. Sequencing was done on a sample of glioma tissue, nonneoplastic brain tissue, or PBMCs (not recorded which). The receptors were sampled from a human donor with low-grade glioma or glioblastoma, undergoing nonglioma brain surgery, or in good health (not recorded which).

The chain joins TRBV20-1 to TRBJ1-1; weak D call: TRBD1 (6 bases). Germline V gene sequence: CDR1 DFQATT, CDR2 SNEGSKA (reference sequence). Between the trimmed V and J ends, which lost 2 bases and 5 bases, there was a span of 18 bases. This CDR3 comprises 15 residues. As DNA, the CDR3 is TGCAGTGCTAGATACCCGGGGGGGGCGCGGACTGAAGCTTTCTTT. This translates into CSARYPGGARTEAFF.

The genes are TRBV20-1 and TRBJ1-2; no firm D call. The CDR3 is 12 amino acids. Germline values: CDR1 DFQATT, CDR2 SNEGSKA (reference sequence). Between the trimmed V and J ends, which lost 6 bases and 3 bases, there was a span of 11 bases. DNA for the CDR3: TGCAGTGCCACATCGGGAGACTATGGCTACACCTTC. This translates into CSATSGDYGYTF.

V gene TRBV3-1 combines with J gene TRBJ1-5; D unclear. This CDR3 contains 13 residues. Looked up from germline, CDR1 is LGHDT and CDR2 is YNNKEL (reference sequence). The ends were cut back, 0 bases at V and 4 bases at J, with 4 bases in the middle. The CDR3 DNA reads TGTGCCAGCAGCCAAGAATCGAATCAGCCCCAGCATTTT. It codes for CASSQESNQPQHF.

This clonotype was seen at least ten times. The V gene is TRBV27, the J gene TRBJ1-6; D gene unclear. CDR1 is MNHEY and CDR2 is SMNVEV in the germline V gene (reference sequence). The CDR3 spans 14 residues. V lost 0 bases, J lost 10 bases, and 10 bases lay in between. CDR3 region: CASSLSGPGSPLHF. The CDR3 nucleotides read TGTGCCAGCAGTTTATCCGGGCCCGGATCACCCCTCCACTTT.

The rearrangement joins TRBV28 to TRBJ1-1, with no clear D. CDR3 length equals 12 residues. Trimming removed 6 bases from V and 4 bases from J, with 9 bases in between. The germline V gene encodes CDR1 MDHEN and CDR2 SYDVKM. The CDR3 bases are TGTGCCAGCAGCCCTGACACCACTGAAGCTTTCTTT. Amino acids: CASSPDTTEAFF.

As to this clonotype: A single base separates this from a much larger clone, so it may be a read error. The chain joins TRBV6-2 or TRBV6-3 to TRBJ2-3, with TRBD2 as a possible D gene (6 bases). The CDR3 spans 12 residues. V lost 7 bases and J lost 6, with 11 bases in between. Germline loops: CDR1 MNHEY, CDR2 SVGEGT. The CDR3 here is CASTLATDTQYF. CDR3 DNA sequence: TGTGCCAGCACACTAGCAACCGATACGCAGTATTTT.

This clonotype has a handful of counts. The chain uses TRBV2 and TRBJ1-5; D is unresolved. V lost 4 bases, J lost 4 bases, and 8 bases lay in between. The CDR3 is made up of 13 amino acids. Germline values: CDR1 SNHLY, CDR2 FYNNEI. Here the CDR3 reads CASSAQQNQPQHF. CDR3 sequence (DNA): TGTGCCAGCAGTGCACAGCAGAATCAGCCCCAGCATTTT.

This clonotype was seen a few times. The chain has TRBV4-1 and TRBJ2-1, with D uncertain. The germline V gene encodes CDR1 MGHRA and CDR2 YSYEKL. V lost 0 bases and J lost 9, with 9 bases in between. This CDR3 comprises 13 residues. The CDR3 region is CASSQDRRLEQFF. Here the CDR3 DNA reads TGCGCCAGCAGCCAAGACCGAAGACTTGAGCAGTTCTTC.

This clonotype was observed a few times. The rearrangement uses TRBV7-2 and TRBJ1-1, with no clear D. From germline, CDR1 is SGHTA and CDR2 FQGNSA. V lost 1 base and J 5 bases, leaving 5 bases between the germline ends. The CDR3 runs 12 residues. CDR3 sequence: CASSLVWTEAFF. CDR3 in DNA: TGTGCCAGCAGCTTAGTTTGGACTGAAGCTTTCTTT. Full variable domain (rest looked up from reference TRBV7-2 and TRBJ1-1): GAGVSQSPSNKVTEKGKDVELRCDPISGHTALYWYRQSLGQGLEFLIYFQGNSAPDKSGLPSDRFSAERTGGSVSTLTIQRTQQEDSAVYLCASSLVWTEAFFGQGTRLTVV.

The chain links TRBV20-1 to TRBJ2-3; 9 bases fit TRBD2. This CDR3 contains 17 residues. Trimming removed 1 base from V and 3 bases from J; junction bases left unmatched: 11. The V gene's germline CDR1 is DFQATT and CDR2 SNEGSKA (reference sequence). The CDR3 region is CSARGTGTSWRTDTQYF. DNA of the CDR3: TGCAGTGCTAGAGGGACCGGGACTAGCTGGAGAACAGATACGCAGTATTTT.

The gene calls are TRBV6-6 and TRBJ2-7; D is perhaps TRBD1 or TRBD2 (6 bases each). Trimming pared 0 bases from V and 1 base from J, leaving 10 bases between. This CDR3 is built from 15 residues. The V gene's germline CDR1 is MNHNY and CDR2 SVGAGI (reference sequence). CDR3 sequence (DNA): TGTGCCAGCAGTTACTCCGGGGGCAGATCCTACGAGCAGTACTTC. Translating it yields CASSYSGGRSYEQYF.

V gene TRBV2 combines with J gene TRBJ2-1; 13 bases match TRBD2. V gave up 0 bases and J gave up 1 base; unmatched junction bases: 12. CDR1 is SNHLY and CDR2 is FYNNEI in the germline V gene. There are 21 residues in the CDR3. The DNA for the CDR3 is TGTGCCAGCAGTGAAGCCCCAAGACCGGGACTAGCGGGATGGTCCTACAATGAGCAGTTCTTC. Translated, it gives CASSEAPRPGLAGWSYNEQFF.

Details on this clonotype: This may be a read error: a much more frequent sequence differs by one nucleotide. V is TRBV20-1 and J is TRBJ2-7; D ambiguous. V lost 5 bases and J 4 bases, leaving 9 bases between the germline ends. The V gene's germline CDR1 is DFQATT and CDR2 SNEGSKA (reference sequence). CDR3 length equals 11 residues. The CDR3 spells CSASVDYEQYF. The CDR3 DNA reads as TGCAGTGCTTCCGTAGATTACGAGCAGTACTTC.

This chain links TRBV2 with TRBJ2-5, with unresolved D. CDR1 is SNHLY, CDR2 FYNNEI, per germline. The germline V and J ends were trimmed by 3 bases and 0 bases, with 8 bases remaining between them. The CDR3 is 14 amino acids. CDR3 protein: CASSDDAYQETQYF. The CDR3 DNA sequence: TGTGCCAGCAGTGACGACGCCTACCAAGAGACCCAGTACTTC.

A few counts support this clonotype. The chain uses TRBV10-3 and TRBJ1-2; D remains ambiguous. The CDR3 runs to 12 residues. Per the germline V gene, CDR1 is ENHRY and CDR2 is SYGVKD. Trimming took 4 bases from V and 4 from J, leaving 7 bases between them. The CDR3 is CAISGSGYGYTF. The CDR3 bases are TGTGCCATCAGTGGAAGCGGCTATGGCTACACCTTC.

The sample holds a few counts of this clonotype. This chain connects TRBV12-3 or TRBV12-4 to TRBJ1-5; 9 nucleotides match TRBD1. CDR3 size: 16 residues. J was trimmed by 3 bases and V by 2 bases; bases with no gene match: 5. The CDR3 DNA reads TGTGCCAGCAGTTTATTCGGGACAGGGCTCAATCAGCCCCAGCATTTT. It codes for CASSLFGTGLNQPQHF.